The clone carrying this T cell receptor (beta chain) was seen at least ten times. Its antigen is unidentified. The data originate from a study of T cells after yellow fever vaccination. TCRdb called the 5' RACE reads again in MiXCR, with one record for every CDR3 protein. The data show a few hundred thousand distinct CDR3 sequences, with about 5.2% seen just once and roughly 3.4% held by the top ten. Study-level points and caveats: Most clones from primary vaccination were detected again post-booster (just under 97% CD4, about 85% CD8). The appearance of a small share of clonotypes in both CD4 and CD8 compartments was observed.

This CDR3 is 12 amino acids long. CDR1 and CDR2 (germline): ENHRY, SYGVKD. V lost 6 bases and J 5 bases, leaving 9 bases between the germline ends. The rearrangement joins TRBV10-3 to TRBJ2-3; a weak D match, TRBD1 (6 bases). Here the sequenced sample was CD4+ T cells sorted from PBMCs, taken on the day of the yellow fever booster vaccination. This receptor was taken from a man younger than 35 who received the YFV17D yellow fever vaccine. This chain's CDR3 is CAIRDSRDTQYF. The CDR3 nucleotides read TGTGCCATCAGGGACAGCCGAGATACGCAGTATTTT.